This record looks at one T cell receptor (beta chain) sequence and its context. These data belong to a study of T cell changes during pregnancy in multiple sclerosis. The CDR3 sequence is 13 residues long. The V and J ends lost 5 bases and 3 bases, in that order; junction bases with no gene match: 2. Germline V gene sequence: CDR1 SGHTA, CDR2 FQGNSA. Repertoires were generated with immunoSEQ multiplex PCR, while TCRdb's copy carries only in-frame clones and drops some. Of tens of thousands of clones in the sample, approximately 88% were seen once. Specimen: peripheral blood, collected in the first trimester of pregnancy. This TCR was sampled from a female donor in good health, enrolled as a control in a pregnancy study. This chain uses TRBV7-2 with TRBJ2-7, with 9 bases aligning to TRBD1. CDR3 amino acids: CASSADRGYEQYF. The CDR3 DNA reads TGTGCCAGCAGCGCGGACAGGGGCTACGAGCAGTACTTC.